This T cell receptor (beta chain) derives from a study of blood T cell repertoires in COVID-19. Study overall: The United States, Italy and Spain provided the acute and convalescent COVID-19 samples. In each case, the material was cDNA or gDNA derived from T cells, B-cell-depleted T cells, or PBMCs.

Measured with immunoSEQ multiplex PCR; TCRdb has only the in-frame clones, and not every one. Of around 260,000 clones listed, about 80% are singletons. The CDR3 spans 15 residues. Per the germline V gene, CDR1 is MNHEY and CDR2 is SVGAGI. V lost 0 bases and J 8 bases, leaving 13 bases between the germline ends. Across 20 to 25 US areas, participants ranged in age from 18 to 89 years. Participants had their cohort set by participant-reported clinical history. The sample consisted of PBMCs or T cells enriched from blood (not recorded which). This clonotype was sampled from a man aged 30 to 39 with acute COVID-19. The chain has TRBV6-5 and TRBJ1-4, with unresolved D. CDR3 sequence (DNA): TGTGCCAGCAGTTACTCGGGTTTAGCTGTGGAAAAACTGTTTTTT. The encoded protein is CASSYSGLAVEKLFF.